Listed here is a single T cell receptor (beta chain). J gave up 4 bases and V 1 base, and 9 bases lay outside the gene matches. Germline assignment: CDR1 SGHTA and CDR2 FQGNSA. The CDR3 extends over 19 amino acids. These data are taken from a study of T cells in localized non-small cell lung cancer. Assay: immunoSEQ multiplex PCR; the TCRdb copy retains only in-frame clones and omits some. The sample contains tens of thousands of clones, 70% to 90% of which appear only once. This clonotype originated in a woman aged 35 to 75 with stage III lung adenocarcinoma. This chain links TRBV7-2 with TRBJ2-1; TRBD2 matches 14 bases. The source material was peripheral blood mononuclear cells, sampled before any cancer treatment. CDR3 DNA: TGTGCCAGCAGCTTAGGAGAGGGACTAGCGGGGGCCAAGTACAATGAGCAGTTCTTC. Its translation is CASSLGEGLAGAKYNEQFF.